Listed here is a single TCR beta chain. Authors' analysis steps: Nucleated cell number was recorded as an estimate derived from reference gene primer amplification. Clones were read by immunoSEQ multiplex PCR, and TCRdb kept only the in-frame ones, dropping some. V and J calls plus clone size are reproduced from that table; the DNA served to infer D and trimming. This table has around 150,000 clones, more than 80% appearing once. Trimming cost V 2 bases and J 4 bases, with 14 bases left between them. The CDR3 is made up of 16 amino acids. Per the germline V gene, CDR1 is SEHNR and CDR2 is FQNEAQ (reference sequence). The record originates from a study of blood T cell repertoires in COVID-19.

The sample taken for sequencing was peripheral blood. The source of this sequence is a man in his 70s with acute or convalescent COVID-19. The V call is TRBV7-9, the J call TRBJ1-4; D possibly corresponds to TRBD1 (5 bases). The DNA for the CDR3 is TGTGCCAGCAGCTTACGGAGGGACGAGGGTAATGAAAAACTGTTTTTT. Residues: CASSLRRDEGNEKLFF.